The source of this T cell receptor beta chain is a study of cytomegalovirus exposure and HLA in healthy donors. Points from the study as a whole: Rarity held for most TCR sequences, but there were some public TCRs that occurred in many donors.

V shed 1 base and J shed 6 bases, with 10 bases lying between them. CDR3 length: 14 residues. Germline CDR1 is MDHEN and CDR2 is SYDVKM. In regard to this clone: Its specificity is unknown.

Some clones are missing from TCRdb's copy, which holds only in-frame ones; the method was immunoSEQ multiplex PCR. This sample has approximately 220,000 clones; 80% to 90% occur once, and the top ten carry approximately 2.5%. The specimen sequenced was PBMCs. The clonotype comes from a man aged 18 to 35 in good health and CMV-seronegative. V is TRBV28 and J is TRBJ1-5; D gene uncertain. CDR3 in amino acids: CASSLSGYAQPQHF. The CDR3 DNA reads as TGTGCCAGCAGTTTATCCGGGTACGCTCAGCCCCAGCATTTT.